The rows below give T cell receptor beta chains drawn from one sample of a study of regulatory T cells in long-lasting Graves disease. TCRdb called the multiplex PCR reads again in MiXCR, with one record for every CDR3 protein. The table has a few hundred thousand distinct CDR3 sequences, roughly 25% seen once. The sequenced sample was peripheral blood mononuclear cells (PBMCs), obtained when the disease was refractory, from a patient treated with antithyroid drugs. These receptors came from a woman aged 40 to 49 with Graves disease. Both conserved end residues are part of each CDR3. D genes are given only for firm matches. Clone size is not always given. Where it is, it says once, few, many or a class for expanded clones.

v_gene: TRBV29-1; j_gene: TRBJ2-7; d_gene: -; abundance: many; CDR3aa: CSAVGVSSYEQYF; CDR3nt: TGCAGCGCCGTGGGGGTGAGCTCCTACGAGCAGTACTTC
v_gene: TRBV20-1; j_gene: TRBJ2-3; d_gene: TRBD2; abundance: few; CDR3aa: CSASVLAGIADTQYF; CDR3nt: TGCAGTGCTAGCGTCCTAGCGGGAATCGCAGATACGCAGTATTTT
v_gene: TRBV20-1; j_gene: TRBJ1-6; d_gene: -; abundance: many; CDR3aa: CSARDPNYNSPLHF; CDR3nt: TGCAGTGCTCGGGACCCTAACTATAATTCACCCCTCCACTTT
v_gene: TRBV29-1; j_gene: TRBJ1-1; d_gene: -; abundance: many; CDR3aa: CSVEDQGEAPEAFF; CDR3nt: TGCAGCGTTGAAGATCAGGGAGAAGCCCCTGAAGCTTTCTTT
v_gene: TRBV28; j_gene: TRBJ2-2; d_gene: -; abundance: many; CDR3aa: CASSLGGADGELFF; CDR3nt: TGTGCCAGCAGTTTAGGGGGGGCAGACGGGGAGCTGTTTTTT
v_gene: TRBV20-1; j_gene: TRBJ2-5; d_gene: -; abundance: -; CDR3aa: CSASLAWDSLKETQYF; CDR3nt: TGCAGTGCTAGCCTCGCCTGGGATTCGTTAAAAGAGACCCAGTACTTC
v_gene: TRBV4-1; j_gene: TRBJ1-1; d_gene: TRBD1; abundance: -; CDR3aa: CASSQFDSGGTENTEAFF; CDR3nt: TGCGCCAGCAGCCAATTTGATTCAGGGGGCACGGAGAACACTGAAGCTTTCTTT
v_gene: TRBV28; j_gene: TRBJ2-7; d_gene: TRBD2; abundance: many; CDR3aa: CASIFSGRSNEQYF; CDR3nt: TGTGCCAGCATCTTTAGCGGGAGATCGAACGAGCAGTACTTC
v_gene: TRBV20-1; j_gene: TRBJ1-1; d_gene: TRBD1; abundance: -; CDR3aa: CSAIESGTVNTEAFF; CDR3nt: TGCAGTGCTATAGAGTCCGGGACAGTGAACACTGAAGCTTTCTTT
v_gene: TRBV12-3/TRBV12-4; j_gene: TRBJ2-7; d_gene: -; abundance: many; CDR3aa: CASRQASRRGHSYEQYF; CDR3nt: TGTGCCAGCAGACAAGCCTCTCGGCGGGGACACTCCTACGAGCAGTACTTC
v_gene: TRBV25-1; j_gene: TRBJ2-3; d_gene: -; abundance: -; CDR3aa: CASSEVYAQYF; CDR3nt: TGTGCCAGCAGTGAGGTATACGCGCAGTATTTT
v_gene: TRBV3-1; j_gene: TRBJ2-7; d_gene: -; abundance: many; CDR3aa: CASSVAVSYEQYF; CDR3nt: TGTGCCAGCAGCGTAGCGGTCTCCTACGAGCAGTACTTC
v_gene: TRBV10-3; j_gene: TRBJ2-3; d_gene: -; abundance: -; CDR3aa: CAISHRTGKGGGPGDTQYF; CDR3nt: TGTGCCATCAGTCATCGGACGGGAAAAGGGGGGGGACCAGGAGATACGCAGTATTTT
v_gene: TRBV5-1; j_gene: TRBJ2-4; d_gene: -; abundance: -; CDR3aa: CASSLVPENIQYF; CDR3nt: TGCGCCAGCAGCTTAGTCCCGGAAAACATTCAGTACTTC
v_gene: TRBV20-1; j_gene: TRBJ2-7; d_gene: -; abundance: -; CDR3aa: CSQYLPNSYEQYF; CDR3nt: TGCAGTCAGTACTTACCCAACTCCTACGAGCAGTACTTC
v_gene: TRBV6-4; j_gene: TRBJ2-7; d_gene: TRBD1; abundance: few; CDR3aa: CASPGQDYEQYF; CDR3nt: TGTGCCAGTCCGGGACAGGACTACGAGCAGTACTTC
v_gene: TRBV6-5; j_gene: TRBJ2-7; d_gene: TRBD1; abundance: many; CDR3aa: CASSYSTGSSYEQYF; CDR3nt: TGTGCCAGCAGTTACTCGACAGGGAGCTCCTACGAGCAGTACTTC
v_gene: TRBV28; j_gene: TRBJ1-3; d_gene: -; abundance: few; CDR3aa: CASSRPDINANTIYF; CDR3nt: TGTGCCAGCAGTCGTCCTGACATAAATGCGAACACCATATATTTT
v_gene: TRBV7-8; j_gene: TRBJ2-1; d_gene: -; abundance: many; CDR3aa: CASSLAGSYNEQFF; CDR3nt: TGTGCCAGCAGCTTAGCGGGCTCCTACAATGAGCAGTTCTTC
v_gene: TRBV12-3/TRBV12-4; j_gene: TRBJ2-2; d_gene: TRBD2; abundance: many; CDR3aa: CASSLTSGITGELFF; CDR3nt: TGTGCCAGCAGTTTAACTAGCGGGATTACCGGGGAGCTGTTTTTT
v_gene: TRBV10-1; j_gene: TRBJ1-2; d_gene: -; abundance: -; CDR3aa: CASSDYRGGGREDYGYTF; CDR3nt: TGCGCCAGCAGCGACTACCGCGGAGGTGGCAGGGAGGACTATGGCTACACCTTC
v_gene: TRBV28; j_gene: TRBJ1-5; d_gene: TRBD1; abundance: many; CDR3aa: CASSGWTGGNQPQHF; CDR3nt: TGTGCCAGCAGTGGGTGGACAGGGGGCAATCAGCCCCAGCATTTT
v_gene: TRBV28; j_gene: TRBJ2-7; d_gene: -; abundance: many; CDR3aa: CASSFRIWPYEQYF; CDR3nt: TGTGCCAGCAGTTTTCGGATCTGGCCCTACGAGCAGTACTTC
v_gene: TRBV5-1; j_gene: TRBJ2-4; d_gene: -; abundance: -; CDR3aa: CASSPRDPHRDIQYF; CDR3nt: TGCGCCAGCAGCCCCAGGGACCCTCATCGAGACATTCAGTACTTC
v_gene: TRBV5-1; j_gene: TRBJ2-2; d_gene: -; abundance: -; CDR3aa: CASSLGSAVNTGELFF; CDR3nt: TGCGCCAGCAGCTTGGGATCTGCAGTTAACACCGGGGAGCTGTTTTTT
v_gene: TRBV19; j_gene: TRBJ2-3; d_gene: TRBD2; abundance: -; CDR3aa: CASSNLAGVTDTQYF; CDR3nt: TGTGCCAGTAGTAACCTAGCGGGAGTTACAGATACGCAGTATTTT
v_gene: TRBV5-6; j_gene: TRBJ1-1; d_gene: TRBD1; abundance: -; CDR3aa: CASSSTGTGKGAEAFF; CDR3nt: TGTGCCAGCAGCTCAACCGGGACAGGGAAAGGCGCTGAAGCTTTCTTT
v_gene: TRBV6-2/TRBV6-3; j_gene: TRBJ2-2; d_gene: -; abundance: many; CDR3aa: CASSYWLEYLGELFF; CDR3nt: TGTGCCAGCAGTTACTGGCTAGAGTACCTCGGGGAGCTGTTTTTT
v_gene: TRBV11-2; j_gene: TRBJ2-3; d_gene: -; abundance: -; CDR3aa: CASRPLKIRPENGVHTQYF; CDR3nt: TGTGCCAGCAGACCCCTAAAAATTAGACCCGAGAATGGAGTCCATACGCAGTATTTT
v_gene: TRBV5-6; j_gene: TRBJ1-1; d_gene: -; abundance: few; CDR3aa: CASSLVSGSTEAFF; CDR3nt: TGTGCCAGCAGCTTGGTTTCCGGGTCCACTGAAGCTTTCTTT
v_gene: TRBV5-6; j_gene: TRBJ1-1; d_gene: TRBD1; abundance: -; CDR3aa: CASSLWRTGGIEAFF; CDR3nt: TGTGCCAGCAGCTTGTGGAGGACAGGGGGAATTGAAGCTTTCTTT
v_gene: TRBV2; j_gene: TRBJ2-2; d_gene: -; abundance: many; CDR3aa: CASSVSPIQATRDTGELFF; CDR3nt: TGTGCCAGCAGTGTGTCTCCTATACAGGCAACAAGGGACACCGGGGAGCTGTTTTTT
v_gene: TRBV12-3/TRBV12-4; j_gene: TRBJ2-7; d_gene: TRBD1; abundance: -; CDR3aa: CASSQGFGTVAFYEQYF; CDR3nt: TGTGCCAGCAGCCAAGGATTTGGGACAGTTGCCTTCTACGAGCAGTACTTC
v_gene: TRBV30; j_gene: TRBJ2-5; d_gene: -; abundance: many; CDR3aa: CAWSASTETQYF; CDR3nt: TGTGCCTGGAGTGCTTCCACCGAGACCCAGTACTTC
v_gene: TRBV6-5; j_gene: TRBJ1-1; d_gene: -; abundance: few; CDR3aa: CASSYSSIAFF; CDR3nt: TGTGCCAGCAGTTACTCGTCGATAGCTTTCTTT
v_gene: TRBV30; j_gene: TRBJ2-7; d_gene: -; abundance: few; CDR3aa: CAWSPQGGEQYF; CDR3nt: TGTGCCTGGAGTCCACAGGGAGGCGAGCAGTACTTC
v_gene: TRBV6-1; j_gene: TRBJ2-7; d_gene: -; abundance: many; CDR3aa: CASRKDGRGEEQYF; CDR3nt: TGTGCCAGCAGAAAAGATGGCAGGGGTGAAGAGCAGTACTTC
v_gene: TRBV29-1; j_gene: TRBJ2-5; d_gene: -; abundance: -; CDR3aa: CSVALGDQETQYF; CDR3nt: TGCAGCGTTGCATTGGGGGATCAAGAGACCCAGTACTTC
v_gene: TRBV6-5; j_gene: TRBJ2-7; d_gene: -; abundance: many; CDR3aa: CASSYSSQTGYEQYF; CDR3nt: TGTGCCAGCAGTTACTCGTCACAGACGGGATACGAGCAGTACTTC
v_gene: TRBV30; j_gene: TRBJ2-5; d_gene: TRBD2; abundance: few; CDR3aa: CAWSGLAGLRETQYF; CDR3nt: TGTGCCTGGAGTGGGCTAGCGGGGCTGAGGGAGACCCAGTACTTC
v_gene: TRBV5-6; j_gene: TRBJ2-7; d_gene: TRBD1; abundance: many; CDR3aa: CASSGQGGSYEQYF; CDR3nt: TGTGCCAGCAGCGGACAGGGTGGCTCCTACGAGCAGTACTTC
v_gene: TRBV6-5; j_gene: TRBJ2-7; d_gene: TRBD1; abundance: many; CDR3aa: CASSYLGGQGAEQYF; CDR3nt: TGTGCCAGCAGTTACTTAGGTGGACAGGGAGCCGAGCAGTACTTC